This T cell receptor (beta chain) was captured by sequencing in a study of beta chain features in type 1 diabetes. All of the isolated RNA was reverse transcribed, so expressed TCRB transcripts were sequenced. The table came from immunoSEQ multiplex PCR; TCRdb's copy has only in-frame clones and leaves some out. The sample holds 970,000 or so clones, 15% to 20% seen once. A word on this clone: Its antigen is undetermined.

Findings of the study overall: The question left open here concerned HLA type influencing TCRB rearrangement. More deletions and fewer insertions at VDJ junctions were found in patients with type 1 diabetes.

The CDR3 contains 14 residues. In germline, CDR1 is MNHEY, CDR2 SVGAGI. Trimming took 2 bases from V and 5 from J, leaving 12 bases between them. Only one heparinised blood draw was taken per donor, and its volume averaged roughly 0.12 L. Purity of each sorted population was above 95%. The genes are TRBV6-5 and TRBJ1-2; D is unresolved. The TCR sequence derives from a woman between 18 and 29 years old in good health. The sequencing input was naive CD4+ T cells from blood. The CDR3 sequence is CASSYGRRGYGYTF. CDR3 DNA sequence: TGTGCCAGCAGTTACGGCAGGCGGGGTTATGGCTACACCTTC.